The 14 T cell receptor beta chains listed next were all sequenced from one sample in a study of blood T cell repertoires in COVID-19. Here immunoSEQ multiplex PCR was the method, and the copy in TCRdb shows in-frame clones only, minus some. The table shows 300,000 to 450,000 clones, with around 85% occurring only once. The specimen sequenced was peripheral blood. The receptors originated from a woman aged 18-30 years with acute or convalescent COVID-19.

The rearrangement joins TRBV3-1 (or the pseudogene TRBV3-2) to TRBJ2-1; 11 bases fit TRBD2. CDR1 and CDR2 (germline): LGHDT, YNNKEL (reference sequence). CDR3 length: 15 amino acids. The trim removed 3 bases at V and 3 bases at J, leaving 1 base unmatched. CDR3 residues: CASSQGLAVYNEQFF. CDR3 sequence (DNA): TGTGCCAGCAGCCAGGGACTAGCGGTCTACAATGAGCAGTTCTTC.

The chain links TRBV7-9 to TRBJ1-4; 7 bases map to TRBD1. The V segment lost 3 bases and the J segment 7 bases; nucleotides outside the gene matches: 8. CDR1 and CDR2 from the germline V gene are SEHNR and FQNEAQ (reference sequence). This CDR3 region has 15 residues. Written as DNA, the CDR3 is TGTGCCAGCAGCTTCCAACAGGGGAACCTTGAAAAACTGTTTTTT. Protein: CASSFQQGNLEKLFF.

This sequence joins TRBV6-5 and TRBJ2-3, with TRBD2 identical over 9 bases. CDR1 and CDR2 (germline): MNHEY, SVGAGI. V lost 7 bases and J lost 6; bases outside the gene matches: 8. The CDR3 runs to 14 residues. CDR3 sequence reads: CASKGAGGPDTQYF. In DNA form, the CDR3 reads TGTGCCAGCAAGGGGGCGGGAGGGCCTGATACGCAGTATTTT.

J is TRBJ1-2 and V is TRBV28; D gene ambiguous. Trimming shortened V by 5 bases and J by 8 bases, and 12 bases separated the two germline ends. The CDR3 contains 12 residues. The germline V gene encodes CDR1 MDHEN and CDR2 SYDVKM. The CDR3 nucleotides read TGTGCCAGCAGTCTTTACACGCGGGGCTACACCTTC. This translates into CASSLYTRGYTF.

This chain links TRBV3-1 (or the pseudogene TRBV3-2) with TRBJ1-2, with 7 bases fitting TRBD1. The CDR3 contains 16 residues. V was clipped by 0 bases and J by 4 bases; unmatched bases: 8. Germline CDR1 and CDR2: LGHDT and YNNKEL (reference sequence). CDR3 nucleotide sequence: TGTGCCAGCAGCCAAGAAAACGCTGGGACAGCCTATGGCTACACCTTC. Translated, it gives CASSQENAGTAYGYTF.

The V call is TRBV11-2, the J call TRBJ1-5; 7 nucleotides match TRBD1. The CDR3 sequence is 15 residues long. Germline CDR1 and CDR2: SGHAT and FQNNGV. The J segment lost 6 bases and the V segment lost 0 bases, leaving 5 bases of the junction unmatched. The DNA of the CDR3 is TGTGCCAGCAGCTTAGAGCCCAGGGGGATTCAGCCCCAGCATTTT. It translates to CASSLEPRGIQPQHF.

The chain joins TRBV4-1 to TRBJ2-2, with 10 bases identical to TRBD2. The ends lost 0 bases at V and 3 bases at J; junction bases unmatched: 1. CDR3 length: 16 amino acids. Germline CDR1 MGHRA, CDR2 YSYEKL. The CDR3, as DNA: TGCGCCAGCAGCCAAGAAGCGGGGGGGTACACCGGGGAGCTGTTTTTT. It yields the protein CASSQEAGGYTGELFF.

The V gene is TRBV9, the J gene TRBJ1-2; the D gene is possibly TRBD1 (5 bases). CDR1 is SGDLS and CDR2 is YYNGEE in the germline V gene. The CDR3 sequence is 16 residues long. V shed 4 bases and J shed 8 bases, with 24 bases lying between them. CDR3 coding DNA: TGTGCCAGCAGCCCGTTTGAGGGACTCCCACTGAGGGGCTACACCTTC. This encodes CASSPFEGLPLRGYTF.

The chain uses TRBV11-2 and TRBJ2-5; 7 positions match TRBD2. Per the germline V gene, CDR1 is SGHAT and CDR2 is FQNNGV. CDR3 length: 16 residues. V lost 5 bases to trimming and J lost 2 bases; unmatched junction nucleotides: 11. The CDR3 is CASSPRRWEGQETQYF. As DNA, the CDR3 is TGTGCCAGCAGCCCCAGACGGTGGGAGGGACAAGAGACCCAGTACTTC. The full variable domain, completed using reference TRBV11-2 and TRBJ2-5, is EAGVAQSPRYKIIEKRQSVAFWCNPISGHATLYWYQQILGQGPKLLIQFQNNGVVDDSQLPKDRFSAERLKGVDSTLKIQPAKLEDSAVYLCASSPRRWEGQETQYFGPGTRLLVL.

The V and J genes are TRBV7-9 and TRBJ2-5; TRBD2 matches at 8 bases. The ends lost 1 base at V and 6 bases at J; junction bases unmatched: 10. Germline V gives CDR1 SEHNR, CDR2 FQNEAQ (reference sequence). The CDR3 has 16 residues. CDR3 sequence reads: CASSLVVTSAVKTQYF. DNA of the CDR3: TGTGCCAGCAGCTTAGTGGTGACTAGCGCCGTGAAGACCCAGTACTTC. Full variable domain (rest looked up from reference TRBV7-9 and TRBJ2-5): DTGVSQNPRHKITKRGQNVTFRCDPISEHNRLYWYRQTLGQGPEFLTYFQNEAQLEKSRLLSDRFSAERPKGSFSTLEIQRTEQGDSAMYLCASSLVVTSAVKTQYFGPGTRLLVL.

Concerning this clone itself: Other DNA sequences in this sample translate to the same CDR3. The CDR3 sequence is CASSVPGSPLHF. The CDR3 nucleotides read TGTGCCAGCAGCGTCCCGGGATCACCCCTCCACTTT. The chain employs TRBV9 and TRBJ1-6, with D uncertain. The CDR3 length is 12 residues. Trimming removed 2 bases at V and 10 bases at J, with 7 bases between. Germline loops: CDR1 SGDLS, CDR2 YYNGEE.

The genes are TRBV9 and TRBJ2-1; 7 bases are a match to TRBD2. The germline V gene has CDR1 SGDLS and CDR2 YYNGEE. V dropped 7 bases and J dropped 5; count of bases not matched to a gene: 12. This CDR3 spans 15 amino acids. The CDR3 sequence is CASGHSAGLDNEQFF. The DNA for the CDR3 is TGTGCCAGCGGTCATTCAGCGGGGTTAGACAATGAGCAGTTCTTC.

The chain links TRBV9 to TRBJ1-2; 9 bases line up with TRBD1. The CDR3 sequence is 12 residues long. With 6 bases clipped from V and 7 bases from J, the junction kept 4 bases outside the gene matches. Germline assignment: CDR1 SGDLS and CDR2 YYNGEE. The CDR3 sequence is CASNRDRAGYTF. DNA of the CDR3: TGTGCCAGCAACCGGGACAGGGCTGGCTACACCTTC.

This clone was detected only a few times. The chain combines TRBV20-1 with TRBJ1-5; D not certain. This CDR3 contains 14 residues. Trimming shortened V by 3 bases and J by 5 bases, and 14 bases separated the two germline ends. The V gene's germline CDR1 is DFQATT and CDR2 SNEGSKA (reference sequence). The CDR3 bases are TGCAGTGCTAGTTCCCCCTTTCGGGATCAGCCCCAGCATTTT. Protein: CSASSPFRDQPQHF.